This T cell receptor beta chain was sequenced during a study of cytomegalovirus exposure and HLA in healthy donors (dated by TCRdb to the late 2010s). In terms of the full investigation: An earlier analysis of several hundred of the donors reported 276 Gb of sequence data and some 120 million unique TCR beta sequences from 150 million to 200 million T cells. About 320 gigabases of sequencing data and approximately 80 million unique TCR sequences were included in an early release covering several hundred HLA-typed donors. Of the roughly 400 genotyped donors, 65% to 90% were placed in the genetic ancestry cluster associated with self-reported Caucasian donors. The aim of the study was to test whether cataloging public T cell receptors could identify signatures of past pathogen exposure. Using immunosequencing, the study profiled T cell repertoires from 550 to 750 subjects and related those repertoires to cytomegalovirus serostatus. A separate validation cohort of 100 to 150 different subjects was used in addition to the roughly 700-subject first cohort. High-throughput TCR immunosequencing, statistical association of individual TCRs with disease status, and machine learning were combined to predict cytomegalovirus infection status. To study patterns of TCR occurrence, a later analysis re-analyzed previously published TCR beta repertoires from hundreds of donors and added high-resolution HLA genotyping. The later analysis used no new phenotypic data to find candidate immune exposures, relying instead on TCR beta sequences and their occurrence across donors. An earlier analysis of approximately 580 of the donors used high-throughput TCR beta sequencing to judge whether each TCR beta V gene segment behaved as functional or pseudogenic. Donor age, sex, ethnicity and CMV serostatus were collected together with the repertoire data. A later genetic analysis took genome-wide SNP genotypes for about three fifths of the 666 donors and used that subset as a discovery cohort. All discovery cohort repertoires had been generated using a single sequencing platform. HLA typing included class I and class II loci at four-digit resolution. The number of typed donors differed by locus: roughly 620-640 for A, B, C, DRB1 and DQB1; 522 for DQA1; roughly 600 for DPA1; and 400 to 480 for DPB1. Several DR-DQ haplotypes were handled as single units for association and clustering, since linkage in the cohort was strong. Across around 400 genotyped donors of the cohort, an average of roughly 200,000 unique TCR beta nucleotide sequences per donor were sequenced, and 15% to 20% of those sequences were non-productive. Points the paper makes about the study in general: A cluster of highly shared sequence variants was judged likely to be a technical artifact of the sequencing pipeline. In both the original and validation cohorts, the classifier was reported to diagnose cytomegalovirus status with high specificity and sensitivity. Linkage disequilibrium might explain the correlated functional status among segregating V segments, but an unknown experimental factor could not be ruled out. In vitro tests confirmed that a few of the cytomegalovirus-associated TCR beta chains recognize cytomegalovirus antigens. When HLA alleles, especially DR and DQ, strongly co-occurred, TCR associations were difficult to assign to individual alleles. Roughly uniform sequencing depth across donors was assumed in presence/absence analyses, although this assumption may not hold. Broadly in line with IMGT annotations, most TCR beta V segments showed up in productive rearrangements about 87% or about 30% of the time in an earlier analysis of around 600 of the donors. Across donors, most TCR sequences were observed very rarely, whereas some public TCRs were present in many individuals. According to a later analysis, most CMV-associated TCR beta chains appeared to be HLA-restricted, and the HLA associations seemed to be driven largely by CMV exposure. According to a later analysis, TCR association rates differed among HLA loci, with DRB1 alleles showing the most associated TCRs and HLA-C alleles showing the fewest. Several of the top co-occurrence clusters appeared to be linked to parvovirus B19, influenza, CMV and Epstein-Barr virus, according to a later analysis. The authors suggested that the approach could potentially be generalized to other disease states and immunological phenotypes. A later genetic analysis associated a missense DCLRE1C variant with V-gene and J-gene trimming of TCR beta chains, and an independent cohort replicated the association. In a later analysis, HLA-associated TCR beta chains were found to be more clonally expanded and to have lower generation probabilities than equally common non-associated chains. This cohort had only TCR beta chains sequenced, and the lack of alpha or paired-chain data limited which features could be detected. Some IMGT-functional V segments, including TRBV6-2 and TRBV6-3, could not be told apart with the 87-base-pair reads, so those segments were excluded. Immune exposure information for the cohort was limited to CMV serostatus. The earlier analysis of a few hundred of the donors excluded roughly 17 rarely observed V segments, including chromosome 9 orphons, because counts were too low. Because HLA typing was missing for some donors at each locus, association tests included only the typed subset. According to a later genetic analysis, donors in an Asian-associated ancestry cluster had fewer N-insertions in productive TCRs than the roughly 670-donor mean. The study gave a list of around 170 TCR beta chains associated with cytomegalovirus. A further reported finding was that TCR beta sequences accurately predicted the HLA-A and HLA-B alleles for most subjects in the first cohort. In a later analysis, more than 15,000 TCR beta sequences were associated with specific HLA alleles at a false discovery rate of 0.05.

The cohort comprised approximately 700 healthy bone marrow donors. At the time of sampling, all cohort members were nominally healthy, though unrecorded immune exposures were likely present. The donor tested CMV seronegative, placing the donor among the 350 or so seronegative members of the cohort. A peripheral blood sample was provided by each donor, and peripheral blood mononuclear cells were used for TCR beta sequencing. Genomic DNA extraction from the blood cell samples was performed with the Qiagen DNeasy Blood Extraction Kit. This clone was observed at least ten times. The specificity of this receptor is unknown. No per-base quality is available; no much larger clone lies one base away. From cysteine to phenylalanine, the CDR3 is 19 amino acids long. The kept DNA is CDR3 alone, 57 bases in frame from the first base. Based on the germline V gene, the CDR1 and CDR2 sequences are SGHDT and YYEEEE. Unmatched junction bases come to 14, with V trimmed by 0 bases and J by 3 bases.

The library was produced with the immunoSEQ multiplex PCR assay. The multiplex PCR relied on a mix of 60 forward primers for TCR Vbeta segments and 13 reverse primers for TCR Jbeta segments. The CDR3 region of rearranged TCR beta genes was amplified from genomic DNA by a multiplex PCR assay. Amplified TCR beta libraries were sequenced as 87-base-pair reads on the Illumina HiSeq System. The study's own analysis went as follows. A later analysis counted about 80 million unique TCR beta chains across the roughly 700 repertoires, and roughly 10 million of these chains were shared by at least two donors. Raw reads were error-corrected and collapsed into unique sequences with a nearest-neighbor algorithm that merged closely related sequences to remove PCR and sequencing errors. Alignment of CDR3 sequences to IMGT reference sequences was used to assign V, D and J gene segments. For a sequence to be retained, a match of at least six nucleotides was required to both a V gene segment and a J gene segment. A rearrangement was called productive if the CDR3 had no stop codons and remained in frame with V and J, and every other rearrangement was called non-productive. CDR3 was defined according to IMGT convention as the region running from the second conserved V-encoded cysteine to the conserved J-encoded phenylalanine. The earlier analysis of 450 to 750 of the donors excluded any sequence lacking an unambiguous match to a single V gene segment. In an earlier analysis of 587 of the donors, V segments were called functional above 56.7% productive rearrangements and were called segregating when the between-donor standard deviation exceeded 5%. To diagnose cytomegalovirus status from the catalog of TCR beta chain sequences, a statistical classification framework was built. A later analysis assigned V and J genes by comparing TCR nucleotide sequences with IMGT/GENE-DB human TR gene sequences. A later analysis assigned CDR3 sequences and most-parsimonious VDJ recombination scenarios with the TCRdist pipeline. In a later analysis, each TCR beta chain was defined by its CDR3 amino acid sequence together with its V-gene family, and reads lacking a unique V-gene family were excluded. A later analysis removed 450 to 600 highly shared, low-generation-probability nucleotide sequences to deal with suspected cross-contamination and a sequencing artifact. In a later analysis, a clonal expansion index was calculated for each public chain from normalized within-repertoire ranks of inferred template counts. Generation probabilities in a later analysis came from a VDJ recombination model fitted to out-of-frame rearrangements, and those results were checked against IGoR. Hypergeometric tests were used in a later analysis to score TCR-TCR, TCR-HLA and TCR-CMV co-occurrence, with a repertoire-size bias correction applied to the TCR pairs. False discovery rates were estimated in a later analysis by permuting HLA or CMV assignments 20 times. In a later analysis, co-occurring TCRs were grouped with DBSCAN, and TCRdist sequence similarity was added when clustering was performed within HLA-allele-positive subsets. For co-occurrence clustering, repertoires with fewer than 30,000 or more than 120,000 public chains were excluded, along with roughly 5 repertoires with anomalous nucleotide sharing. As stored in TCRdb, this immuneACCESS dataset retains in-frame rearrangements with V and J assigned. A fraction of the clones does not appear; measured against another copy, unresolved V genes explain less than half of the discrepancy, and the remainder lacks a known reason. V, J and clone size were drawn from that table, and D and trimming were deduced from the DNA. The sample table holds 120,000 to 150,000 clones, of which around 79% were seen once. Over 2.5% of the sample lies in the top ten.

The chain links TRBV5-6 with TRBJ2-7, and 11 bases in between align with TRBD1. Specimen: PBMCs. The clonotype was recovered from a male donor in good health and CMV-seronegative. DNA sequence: TGTGCCAGCAGCTTGGAGGACAGGGGGCGCCTAGAATCGTTCTACGAGCAGTACTTC. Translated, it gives CASSLEDRGRLESFYEQYF.